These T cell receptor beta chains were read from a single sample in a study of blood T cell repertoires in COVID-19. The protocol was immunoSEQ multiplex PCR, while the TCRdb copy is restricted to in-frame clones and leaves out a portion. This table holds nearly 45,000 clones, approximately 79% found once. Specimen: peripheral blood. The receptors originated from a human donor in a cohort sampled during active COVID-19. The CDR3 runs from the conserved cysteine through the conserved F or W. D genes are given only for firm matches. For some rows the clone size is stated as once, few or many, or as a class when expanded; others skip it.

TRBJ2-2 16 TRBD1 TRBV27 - CASSPWGQGATGELFF TGTGCCAGCAGCCCTTGGGGACAGGGGGCCACCGGGGAGCTGTTTTTT
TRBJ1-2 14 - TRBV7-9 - CALGRYDSNYGYTF TGTGCCTTGGGTCGGTACGACAGTAACTATGGCTACACCTTC
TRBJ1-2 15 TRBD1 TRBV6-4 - CASSESGQGNYGYTF TGTGCCAGCAGTGAATCGGGACAGGGTAACTATGGCTACACCTTC
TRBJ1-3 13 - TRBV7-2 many CASSNGAGNTIYF TGTGCCAGCAGCAACGGGGCTGGAAACACCATATATTTT
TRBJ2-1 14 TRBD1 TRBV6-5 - CASSYLGQNNEQFF TGTGCCAGCAGTTACTTGGGACAGAACAATGAGCAGTTCTTC
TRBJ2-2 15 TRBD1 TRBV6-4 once CASKKDRGSTGELFF TGTGCCAGCAAGAAGGACAGGGGTAGCACCGGGGAGCTGTTTTTT
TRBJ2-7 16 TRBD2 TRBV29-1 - CSVDGGFGLGGYEQYF TGCAGCGTTGATGGGGGGTTTGGGCTGGGAGGGTACGAGCAGTACTTC
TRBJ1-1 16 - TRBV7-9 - CASSLGRGRGNTEAFF TGTGCCAGCAGCTTGGGGCGGGGGCGAGGGAACACTGAAGCTTTCTTT
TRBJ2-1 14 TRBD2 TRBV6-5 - CASRLSGGYNEQFF TGTGCCAGCAGACTTAGCGGGGGGTACAATGAGCAGTTCTTC
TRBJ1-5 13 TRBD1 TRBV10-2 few CASMDRGLQPQHF TGCGCCAGCATGGACAGGGGGCTTCAGCCCCAGCATTTT
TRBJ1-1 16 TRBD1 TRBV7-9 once CASSSGQGLLNTEAFF TGTGCCAGCAGCTCCGGACAGGGCTTGCTGAACACTGAAGCTTTCTTT
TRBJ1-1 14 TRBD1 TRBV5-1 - CASSQGQGETEAFF TGCGCCAGCAGCCAAGGACAGGGGGAGACTGAAGCTTTCTTT
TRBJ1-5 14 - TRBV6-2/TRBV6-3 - CASSYSFSNQPQHF TGTGCCAGCAGTTATAGTTTTAGCAATCAGCCCCAGCATTTT
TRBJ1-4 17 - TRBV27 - CASSLTGLQGTNEKLFF TGTGCCAGCAGTTTAACGGGATTACAGGGCACTAATGAAAAACTGTTTTTT
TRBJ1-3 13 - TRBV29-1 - CSVDSTGGNTIYF TGCAGCGTTGACAGCACAGGTGGAAACACCATATATTTT
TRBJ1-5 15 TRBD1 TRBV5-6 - CASQEYPDRDQPQHF TGTGCCAGCCAGGAATACCCCGACAGGGATCAGCCCCAGCATTTT
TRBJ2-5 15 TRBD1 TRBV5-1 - CASSLGGQGVETQYF TGCGCCAGCAGCTTGGGGGGACAGGGTGTGGAGACCCAGTACTTC
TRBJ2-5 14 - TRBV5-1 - CASSYGTNQETQYF TGCGCCAGCAGCTACGGGACAAACCAAGAGACCCAGTACTTC
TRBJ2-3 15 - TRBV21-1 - CASSKAGRRTDTQYF TGTGCCAGCAGCAAAGCGGGCAGGCGCACAGATACGCAGTATTTT
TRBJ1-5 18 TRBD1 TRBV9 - CASSVATIWQGDNQPQHF TGTGCCAGCAGCGTAGCTACGATTTGGCAGGGGGACAATCAGCCCCAGCATTTT
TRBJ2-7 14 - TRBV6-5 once CASSWAKSSYEQYF TGTGCCAGCAGTTGGGCCAAGAGCTCCTACGAGCAGTACTTC
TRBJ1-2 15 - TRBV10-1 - CASGVKDSVCYGYTF TGCGCCAGCGGCGTGAAGGACAGCGTTTGCTATGGCTACACCTTC
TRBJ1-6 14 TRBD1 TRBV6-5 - CASSYSAGQRPLHF TGTGCCAGCAGTTACTCTGCGGGACAGCGCCCCCTCCACTTT
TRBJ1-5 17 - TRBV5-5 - CASSLGPGLYSNQPQHF TGTGCCAGCAGCTTGGGGCCGGGACTCTATAGCAATCAGCCCCAGCATTTT
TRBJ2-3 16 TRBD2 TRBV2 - CASRLRAGVSTDTQYF TGTGCCAGCAGGCTCAGAGCGGGGGTTAGCACAGATACGCAGTATTTT
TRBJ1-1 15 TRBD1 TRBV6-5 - CASSTLGQGETEAFF TGTGCCAGCAGTACCTTGGGACAGGGGGAGACTGAAGCTTTCTTT
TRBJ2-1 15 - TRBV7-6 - CASSIAGLGGGEQFF TGTGCCAGCAGCATAGCTGGACTAGGGGGAGGAGAGCAGTTCTTC
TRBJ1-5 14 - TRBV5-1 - CASSSGQSNQPQHF TGCGCCAGCAGCTCTGGACAGAGCAATCAGCCCCAGCATTTT
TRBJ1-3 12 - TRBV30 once CAWSVAPGVVYF TGTGCCTGGAGTGTGGCACCGGGGGTTGTATATTTT
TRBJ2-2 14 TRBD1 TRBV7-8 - CASSGATGTGELFF TGTGCCAGCAGCGGGGCGACAGGGACCGGGGAGCTGTTTTTT
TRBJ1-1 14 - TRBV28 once CASSSTGLGTEAFF TGTGCCAGCAGTTCCACAGGGCTCGGCACTGAAGCTTTCTTT
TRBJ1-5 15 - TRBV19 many CASSDSRGSNQPQHF TGTGCCAGTAGCGACTCCAGGGGTAGCAATCAGCCCCAGCATTTT
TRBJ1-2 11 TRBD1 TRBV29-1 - CSGGQGYGYTF TGCAGCGGCGGACAGGGTTATGGCTACACCTTC
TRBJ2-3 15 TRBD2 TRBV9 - CASSQSGGGTDTQYF TGTGCCAGCAGCCAAAGCGGGGGGGGCACAGATACGCAGTATTTT
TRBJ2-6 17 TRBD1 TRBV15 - CATSSGTGVSGANVLTF TGTGCCACCAGCAGTGGGACAGGGGTTTCTGGGGCCAACGTCCTGACTTTC
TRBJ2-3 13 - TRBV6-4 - CASRQGGGDTQYF TGTGCCAGCAGGCAGGGAGGGGGAGATACGCAGTATTTT
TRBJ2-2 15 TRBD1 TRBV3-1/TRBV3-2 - CASSVGTVDTGELFF TGTGCCAGCAGCGTCGGGACAGTGGACACCGGGGAGCTGTTTTTT